A selection of T cell receptor beta chains follows, all from one sample in a study of early T cells in non-severe SARS-CoV-2 infection. TCRdb called the 5' RACE reads again in MiXCR, with one record for every CDR3 protein. This sample yields around 76,000 distinct CDR3 sequences, of which around 13% are seen a single time; less than 5% belongs to the top ten. The input for sequencing was whole blood, taken at baseline. These TCRs come from an adult who was a healthcare worker with PCR-confirmed SARS-CoV-2 infection or an uninfected control (not recorded which). Each CDR3 is given with its conserved first and last residue. D genes are given only for firm matches. Rows give clone size only sometimes, using once, few, many, or a class for an expanded clone.

j_gene: TRBJ2-7
abundance: NA
v_gene: TRBV20-1
d_gene: NA
CDR3nt: TGCAGTGCTAGAGGGCCGAGTGGTGGCGAGCAGTACTTC
CDR3aa: CSARGPSGGEQYF

j_gene: TRBJ2-3
abundance: few
v_gene: TRBV5-1
d_gene: TRBD2
CDR3nt: TGCGCCAGCAGCTTGAGGTCTAGCGGGGGTCGCACAGATACGCAGTATTTT
CDR3aa: CASSLRSSGGRTDTQYF

j_gene: TRBJ2-4
abundance: NA
v_gene: TRBV6-6
d_gene: NA
CDR3nt: NA
CDR3aa: CASSVAPGIRPYF

j_gene: TRBJ2-1
abundance: few
v_gene: TRBV29-1
d_gene: NA
CDR3nt: TGCAGCGCCGCCGGGGATAATGAGCAGTTCTTC
CDR3aa: CSAAGDNEQFF

j_gene: TRBJ2-5
abundance: few
v_gene: TRBV15
d_gene: NA
CDR3nt: TGTGCCACCAGCAAAACTCGGACTGGAGAGACCCAGTACTTC
CDR3aa: CATSKTRTGETQYF

j_gene: TRBJ2-7
abundance: NA
v_gene: TRBV12-3/TRBV12-4
d_gene: TRBD2
CDR3nt: TGTGCCAGCAGGACCCTAGCGGGCCCTACGAAGCAGTACTTC
CDR3aa: CASRTLAGPTKQYF

j_gene: TRBJ2-3
abundance: few
v_gene: TRBV20-1
d_gene: TRBD2
CDR3nt: TGCAGTGCTAGAGGCTGGCGGGAGTTCACAGATACGCAGTATTTT
CDR3aa: CSARGWREFTDTQYF

j_gene: TRBJ2-5
abundance: NA
v_gene: TRBV12-3/TRBV12-4
d_gene: TRBD2
CDR3nt: TGTGCCAGCAGTCGACTAGCGGGCCGGGGGGAGACCCAGTACTTC
CDR3aa: CASSRLAGRGETQYF

j_gene: TRBJ2-3
abundance: NA
v_gene: TRBV7-2
d_gene: TRBD1
CDR3nt: TGTGCCAGCAGCCTACAGGGGGCAAACACAGATACGCAGTATTTT
CDR3aa: CASSLQGANTDTQYF

j_gene: TRBJ2-1
abundance: NA
v_gene: TRBV30
d_gene: TRBD2
CDR3nt: TGTGCCTGGAGTGGGCGACGGGAGGGAGTTGACAATGAGCAGTTCTTC
CDR3aa: CAWSGRREGVDNEQFF

j_gene: TRBJ2-5
abundance: many
v_gene: TRBV7-6
d_gene: TRBD2
CDR3nt: TGTGCCAGCAGCCCGGGACTAGCGGGAGCCCCGGGAGACGGAGAGACCCAGTACTTC
CDR3aa: CASSPGLAGAPGDGETQYF

j_gene: TRBJ2-1
abundance: once
v_gene: TRBV7-2
d_gene: TRBD2
CDR3nt: TGTGCCAGCAGTTCTAGCGGGAGGGGGTACAATGAGCAGTTCTTC
CDR3aa: CASSSSGRGYNEQFF

j_gene: TRBJ2-5
abundance: few
v_gene: TRBV18
d_gene: NA
CDR3nt: TGTGCCAGCTCAGAGCAAGAGACCCAGTACTTC
CDR3aa: CASSEQETQYF

j_gene: TRBJ2-7
abundance: NA
v_gene: TRBV27
d_gene: TRBD1
CDR3nt: TGTGCCAGCAGTTTTGGGGACAGCAGCGAGCAGTACTTC
CDR3aa: CASSFGDSSEQYF

j_gene: TRBJ2-5
abundance: many
v_gene: TRBV12-3/TRBV12-4
d_gene: NA
CDR3nt: TGTGCCAGCAGTTTAACCCGATGGTTTCAAGAGACCCAGTACTTC
CDR3aa: CASSLTRWFQETQYF

j_gene: TRBJ1-5
abundance: few
v_gene: TRBV29-1
d_gene: TRBD1
CDR3nt: TGCAGCGTTGGGGACAGCCTTTCGAATCAGCCCCAGCATTTT
CDR3aa: CSVGDSLSNQPQHF

j_gene: TRBJ2-1
abundance: few
v_gene: TRBV2
d_gene: NA
CDR3nt: TGTGCCAGCAGGCTGGGGATGGCCTCCTACAATGAGCAGTTCTTC
CDR3aa: CASRLGMASYNEQFF

j_gene: TRBJ2-7
abundance: few
v_gene: TRBV7-6
d_gene: TRBD1
CDR3nt: TGTGCCAGCAGCTTAGGGGGACAGGACGAGCAGTACTTC
CDR3aa: CASSLGGQDEQYF

j_gene: TRBJ2-1
abundance: NA
v_gene: TRBV24-1
d_gene: TRBD1
CDR3nt: TGTGCCACCAGTGGAGGGACAGGGCTAAGCTCCTACAATGAGCAGTTCTTC
CDR3aa: CATSGGTGLSSYNEQFF

j_gene: TRBJ1-1
abundance: few
v_gene: TRBV12-3/TRBV12-4
d_gene: NA
CDR3nt: TGTGCCAGCAGTTTCCCACTTCAGGAGCGGGCTTTCTTT
CDR3aa: CASSFPLQERAFF

j_gene: TRBJ2-1
abundance: few
v_gene: TRBV7-2
d_gene: NA
CDR3nt: TGTGCCAGCAGCTTGAATCCGCCCGGAGTTTCCTACAATGAGCAGTTCTTC
CDR3aa: CASSLNPPGVSYNEQFF

j_gene: TRBJ2-7
abundance: few
v_gene: TRBV18
d_gene: TRBD2
CDR3nt: TGTGCCAGCTCACCACCGGGGCAGACCGGGGGGGTACGCGAGCAGTACTTC
CDR3aa: CASSPPGQTGGVREQYF

j_gene: TRBJ1-4
abundance: NA
v_gene: TRBV12-3/TRBV12-4
d_gene: NA
CDR3nt: TGTGCCAGCAGCCCGGGCCGGGCTCAGAATGAAAAACTGTTTTTT
CDR3aa: CASSPGRAQNEKLFF

j_gene: TRBJ1-1
abundance: many
v_gene: TRBV13
d_gene: NA
CDR3nt: TGTGCCAGCAGCCCCCAAGGCACTGAAGCTTTCTTT
CDR3aa: CASSPQGTEAFF

j_gene: TRBJ2-2
abundance: NA
v_gene: TRBV9
d_gene: TRBD1
CDR3nt: TGTGCCAGCAGCGTCTCCCTCCTCCCTAGGGGACAGGGGGCCACTTCCCCCGGGGAGCTGTTTTTT
CDR3aa: CASSVSLLPRGQGATSPGELFF

j_gene: TRBJ2-1
abundance: many
v_gene: TRBV3-1
d_gene: TRBD2
CDR3nt: TGTGCCAGCAGCCAAGACTTAGCGGGATACAATGAGCAGTTCTTC
CDR3aa: CASSQDLAGYNEQFF

j_gene: TRBJ1-5
abundance: NA
v_gene: TRBV25-1
d_gene: NA
CDR3nt: TGTGCCAGCAGTGATGGGCTGTTCAATCAGCCCCAGCATTTT
CDR3aa: CASSDGLFNQPQHF

j_gene: TRBJ2-7
abundance: few
v_gene: TRBV6-5
d_gene: NA
CDR3nt: TGTGCCAGCAGTTACCGGAATTTCCCCTACGAGCAGTACTTC
CDR3aa: CASSYRNFPYEQYF

j_gene: TRBJ2-2
abundance: many
v_gene: TRBV5-1
d_gene: TRBD2
CDR3nt: TGCGCCAGCAGCTGGACTAGCGGAGGGCCGAACACCGGGGAGCTGTTTTTT
CDR3aa: CASSWTSGGPNTGELFF

j_gene: TRBJ1-6
abundance: few
v_gene: TRBV9
d_gene: NA
CDR3nt: TGTGCCAGCAGCGACACGAATAATTCACCCCTCCACTTT
CDR3aa: CASSDTNNSPLHF

j_gene: TRBJ2-5
abundance: NA
v_gene: TRBV11-3
d_gene: NA
CDR3nt: TGTGCCAGCAGCCATGGGGGACAGACCCAGTACTTC
CDR3aa: CASSHGGQTQYF

j_gene: TRBJ2-5
abundance: few
v_gene: TRBV29-1
d_gene: NA
CDR3nt: TGCAGCGTTGCGGCAGCCCAAGAGACCCAGTACTTC
CDR3aa: CSVAAAQETQYF

j_gene: TRBJ2-7
abundance: few
v_gene: TRBV9
d_gene: TRBD2
CDR3nt: TGTGCCAGCAGCGTAATCGGGACTAGAGGTTCCGAGCAGTACTTC
CDR3aa: CASSVIGTRGSEQYF

j_gene: TRBJ2-6
abundance: NA
v_gene: TRBV28
d_gene: NA
CDR3nt: TGTGCCAGCAGTTTAAGGAGTGGGGCCAACGTCCTGACTTTC
CDR3aa: CASSLRSGANVLTF

j_gene: TRBJ2-1
abundance: NA
v_gene: TRBV28
d_gene: NA
CDR3nt: TGTGCCAGCAGTTTCTCAGGCTCGGATGAGCAGTTCTTC
CDR3aa: CASSFSGSDEQFF

j_gene: TRBJ2-3
abundance: NA
v_gene: TRBV7-3
d_gene: NA
CDR3nt: TGTGCCAGCAGCTCCTGGAGCGGAGGCGGCACAGATACGCAGTATTTT
CDR3aa: CASSSWSGGGTDTQYF

j_gene: TRBJ2-7
abundance: NA
v_gene: TRBV7-2
d_gene: NA
CDR3nt: TGTGCCAGCCGCCAGTACCACGAGCAGTACTTC
CDR3aa: CASRQYHEQYF

j_gene: TRBJ1-1
abundance: many
v_gene: TRBV7-9
d_gene: NA
CDR3nt: TGTGCCAGCAGCTTAGAAATGAACACTGAAGCTTTCTTT
CDR3aa: CASSLEMNTEAFF

j_gene: TRBJ2-7
abundance: NA
v_gene: TRBV20-1
d_gene: TRBD2
CDR3nt: TGCAGTGCCCGTGATGGGGCGGGAGTGACTAGTCCCTACGAGCAGTACTTC
CDR3aa: CSARDGAGVTSPYEQYF

j_gene: TRBJ1-4
abundance: many
v_gene: TRBV6-1
d_gene: NA
CDR3nt: TGTGCCAGCAGTGAATGGCGGCGTAATGAAAAACTGTTTTTT
CDR3aa: CASSEWRRNEKLFF

j_gene: TRBJ1-1
abundance: NA
v_gene: TRBV6-2/TRBV6-3
d_gene: TRBD1
CDR3nt: TGTGCCAGCAGTTGGGTTATTGAGGGGGCAACTGAAGCTTTCTTT
CDR3aa: CASSWVIEGATEAFF

j_gene: TRBJ2-7
abundance: few
v_gene: TRBV4-2
d_gene: TRBD2
CDR3nt: TGTGCCAGCAGCCAGGGACTAGCGGGAGGACCACCCTACGAGCAGTACTTC
CDR3aa: CASSQGLAGGPPYEQYF

j_gene: TRBJ2-7
abundance: few
v_gene: TRBV5-1
d_gene: TRBD1
CDR3nt: TGCGCCAGCAGCTCCTCCTCAGGGGGCAACGAGCAGTACTTC
CDR3aa: CASSSSSGGNEQYF

j_gene: TRBJ2-5
abundance: NA
v_gene: TRBV7-6
d_gene: TRBD2
CDR3nt: TGTGCCAGCAGCCATACTAGCGGGTCCTACCAAGAGACCCAGTACTTC
CDR3aa: CASSHTSGSYQETQYF

j_gene: TRBJ2-3
abundance: many
v_gene: TRBV29-1
d_gene: NA
CDR3nt: TGCAGCGCGACTAGTGCAGATACGCAGTATTTT
CDR3aa: CSATSADTQYF

j_gene: TRBJ2-7
abundance: many
v_gene: TRBV13
d_gene: NA
CDR3nt: TGTGCCAGCAGCTTAGCGGGAGTAGACTACGAGCAGTACTTC
CDR3aa: CASSLAGVDYEQYF

j_gene: TRBJ2-5
abundance: many
v_gene: TRBV28
d_gene: TRBD2
CDR3nt: TGTGCCAGCAGCCGGAGCGGGAGCCGCCAAGAGACCCAGTACTTC
CDR3aa: CASSRSGSRQETQYF

j_gene: TRBJ2-5
abundance: NA
v_gene: TRBV5-4
d_gene: NA
CDR3nt: TGTGCCAGCAGCTCCTCGCTGCGGAGCCAAGAGACCCAGTACTTC
CDR3aa: CASSSSLRSQETQYF

j_gene: TRBJ2-1
abundance: NA
v_gene: TRBV6-5
d_gene: TRBD1
CDR3nt: TGTGCCAGCAGCCAGACAGGGGGGTTGCAGTTCTTC
CDR3aa: CASSQTGGLQFF